This T cell receptor beta chain was retrieved from a study of T cells after yellow fever vaccination. Study-level findings and limits: Abundant contaminating clonotypes from the bulk population could appear in FACS-sorted repertoires. Reappearing after the booster were most of the clones from primary vaccination (almost 97% CD4, around 88% CD8). Although most clonotypes did not, a small share appeared in both CD4 and CD8 compartments.

This clonotype has only a few counts. As yet, its antigen is unknown. V lost 2 bases to trimming and J lost 2 bases, with 14 bases between them. Germline V gives CDR1 WNHNN, CDR2 SYGVQD (reference sequence). This CDR3 contains 16 residues. Making TCR cDNA involved 5'RACE template switching, which added UMIs and a universal primer site. MiXCR, applied by TCRdb to the 5' RACE reads, yields one record per CDR3 protein. The repertoire holds some 670,000 distinct CDR3 sequences, over 9% seen once, with about 15% in the top ten. This sequence joins TRBV10-1 and TRBJ2-3; possible D gene TRBD2, 6 bases. The starting material was PBMCs, obtained on the day of the yellow fever booster vaccination. This clonotype originated in a man in his thirties or forties who received the YFV17D yellow fever vaccine. CDR3 sequence reads: CASSEPPGLNTDTQYF. CDR3 nucleotide sequence: TGCGCCAGCAGTGAGCCCCCGGGACTTAACACAGATACGCAGTATTTT.